The 21 T cell receptor beta chains in this list originate from one sample, sequenced in a study of blood T cell repertoires in COVID-19. Some clones are missing from TCRdb's copy, which holds only in-frame ones; the method was immunoSEQ multiplex PCR. The sample shows roughly 64,000 clones, 85% to 90% of them seen only once. The sample consisted of peripheral blood. These receptors came from a man aged 45 to 65 with active COVID-19.

The genes are TRBV5-1 and TRBJ1-1, with no clear D. The V and J ends lost 0 bases and 0 bases respectively, with 12 bases between them. This CDR3 has 16 amino acids. The V gene's germline CDR1 is SGHRS and CDR2 YFSETQ. The CDR3 region is CASSLELGVMNTEAFF. The CDR3 DNA is TGCGCCAGCAGCTTGGAACTCGGGGTAATGAACACTGAAGCTTTCTTT.

This clone ranks as medium-sized. The chain joins TRBV4-1 to TRBJ1-2, with D hard to call. V lost 1 base and J 3 bases, leaving 6 bases between the germline ends. The length of the CDR3 is 13 residues. CDR1 is MGHRA, CDR2 YSYEKL, per germline. This CDR3 is CASSQGPYYGYTF. CDR3 in DNA: TGCGCCAGCAGCCAAGGTCCATACTATGGCTACACCTTC.

The chain combines TRBV3-1 (or the pseudogene TRBV3-2) with TRBJ2-2; 11 nucleotides match TRBD2. J was trimmed by 8 bases and V by 4 bases; bases with no gene match: 12. Germline CDR1 reads LGHDT; CDR2 reads YNNKEL (reference sequence). The CDR3 is 17 amino acids. CDR3 in amino acids: CASSPIAGGPVAGELFF. The CDR3, as DNA: TGTGCCAGCAGCCCTATAGCGGGAGGGCCAGTGGCGGGGGAGCTGTTTTTT.

This clone showed up just a few times. This sequence joins TRBV5-1 and TRBJ2-7; TRBD2 agrees at 10 bases. With 4 bases clipped from V and 4 bases from J, the junction kept 8 bases outside the gene matches. Germline-derived CDR1 and CDR2 are SGHRS and YFSETQ. The CDR3 has 15 residues. This CDR3 is CASSLRTSGGYEQYF. Written as DNA, the CDR3 is TGCGCCAGCAGCCTCCGGACTAGCGGAGGATACGAGCAGTACTTC.

The rearrangement joins TRBV6-2 or TRBV6-3 to TRBJ2-2; TRBD2 matches 10 bases. This CDR3 has 16 amino acids. Germline values: CDR1 MNHEY, CDR2 SVGEGT. The junction had 4 bases not matched to a gene; V was cut back by 2 bases and J by 4 bases. CDR3 region: CASSYGTSDPTGELFF. CDR3 nucleotides: TGTGCCAGCAGTTACGGGACTAGCGATCCCACCGGGGAGCTGTTTTTT.

V usage is TRBV2 and J usage is TRBJ2-3; 7 bases line up with TRBD2. J gave up 0 bases and V 7 bases, and 7 bases lay outside the gene matches. The CDR3 runs to 15 residues. CDR1 and CDR2 from the germline V gene are SNHLY and FYNNEI. The CDR3 DNA sequence: TGTGCCAGCAAAAGGTCAGCGGGGAGCACAGATACGCAGTATTTT. It encodes CASKRSAGSTDTQYF.

The chain employs TRBV6-5 and TRBJ2-7; 7 positions agree with TRBD2. CDR3 length: 13 residues. Trimming removed 3 bases from V and 6 bases from J; junction bases left unmatched: 5. Germline V gene lookup returns CDR1 MNHEY and CDR2 SVGAGI. The CDR3 sequence: CASSYLGGFEQYF. CDR3 DNA: TGTGCCAGCAGTTATTTGGGGGGGTTCGAGCAGTACTTC.

V usage is TRBV2 and J usage is TRBJ2-3; D not resolved. The V end was cut by 7 bases, the J end by 6 bases, with 11 bases between. This CDR3 is 12 amino acids long. Germline CDR1 SNHLY, CDR2 FYNNEI. The CDR3 protein is CASTYDRDTQYF. In DNA form, the CDR3 reads TGTGCCAGCACCTACGATCGGGATACGCAGTATTTT.

This chain joins TRBV20-1 and TRBJ1-6; no clear D. CDR3 length equals 16 residues. Germline-derived CDR1 and CDR2 are DFQATT and SNEGSKA (reference sequence). V was clipped by 3 bases and J by 2 bases, with 14 bases between them. The DNA for the CDR3 is TGCAGTGCTAGTAAAGTGGGGAGCCCCTATAATTCACCCCTCCACTTT. Amino acids: CSASKVGSPYNSPLHF.

The chain joins TRBV4-1 to TRBJ2-7; TRBD1 is a possible D gene (6 bases). The germline V gene encodes CDR1 MGHRA and CDR2 YSYEKL. Trimming pared 0 bases from V and 1 base from J, leaving 10 bases between. The CDR3 covers 15 residues. CDR3 amino acids: CASSQEGGTSYEQYF. In DNA, the CDR3 is TGCGCCAGCAGCCAAGAAGGGGGAACATCCTACGAGCAGTACTTC.

This chain connects TRBV6-4 to TRBJ2-3; 8 nucleotides line up with TRBD2. V lost 3 bases to trimming and J lost 2 bases; unmatched junction nucleotides: 4. Germline-derived CDR1 and CDR2 are MRHNA and SNTAGT. The length of the CDR3 is 15 residues. The CDR3 DNA reads as TGTGCCAGCAGTGATGGCGGGGGGTCCACAGATACGCAGTATTTT. Protein: CASSDGGGSTDTQYF.

This chain uses TRBV6-5 with TRBJ1-1, with no clear D. The CDR3 consists of 14 residues. Per the germline V gene, CDR1 is MNHEY and CDR2 is SVGAGI. V shed 5 bases and J shed 0 bases, with 10 bases lying between them. CDR3 DNA: TGTGCCAGCAGTCTAAACTTAGTGAACACTGAAGCTTTCTTT. Its protein is CASSLNLVNTEAFF.

This clone was picked up a small number of times. The V gene is TRBV27, the J gene TRBJ2-7; 7 positions agree with TRBD1. The CDR3 covers 12 residues. V gave up 6 bases and J gave up 6 bases; unmatched junction bases: 5. Germline V CDR1 and CDR2: MNHEY, SMNVEV (reference sequence). This chain's CDR3 is CASSFYRGEQYF. The CDR3 DNA follows: TGTGCCAGCAGCTTCTACAGGGGCGAGCAGTACTTC.

The gene calls are TRBV9 and TRBJ1-2; 11 nucleotides match TRBD1. Germline-derived CDR1 and CDR2 are SGDLS and YYNGEE. V was clipped by 6 bases and J by 5 bases; unmatched bases: 6. The CDR3 extends over 14 amino acids. The CDR3 spells CASNGQGAGYGYTF. As DNA, the CDR3 is TGTGCCAGCAACGGACAGGGGGCCGGGTATGGCTACACCTTC.

The V call is TRBV7-3, the J call TRBJ2-7; 10 positions match TRBD2. The CDR3 sequence is 15 residues long. V gave up 5 bases and J gave up 4 bases; unmatched junction bases: 8. The germline gives CDR1 SGHTA, CDR2 FQGTGA. The CDR3 sequence is CASSQSGRAEYEQYF. For the CDR3, the DNA is TGTGCCAGCAGCCAAAGCGGGAGGGCCGAGTACGAGCAGTACTTC.

This clone was seen just once. The chain links TRBV2 to TRBJ2-2; D not resolved. Germline-derived CDR1 and CDR2 are SNHLY and FYNNEI. The CDR3 spans 11 residues. Trimming cost V 7 bases and J 7 bases, with 7 bases left between them. This chain's CDR3 is CASTVFGELFF. CDR3 bases: TGTGCCAGCACGGTGTTCGGGGAGCTGTTTTTT. Full variable domain (outside the CDR3, taken from reference TRBV2 and TRBJ2-2): EPEVTQTPSHQVTQMGQEVILRCVPISNHLYFYWYRQILGQKVEFLVSFYNNEISEKSEIFDDQFSVERPDGSNFTLKIRSTKLEDSAMYFCASTVFGELFFGEGSRLTVL.

This chain connects TRBV20-1 to TRBJ2-5; D is unresolved. The CDR3 extends over 10 amino acids. Germline loops: CDR1 DFQATT, CDR2 SNEGSKA (reference sequence). V dropped 4 bases and J dropped 2 bases, with 2 bases sitting between them. The CDR3 is CSAIQETQYF. DNA for the CDR3: TGCAGTGCTATACAAGAGACCCAGTACTTC.

The chain uses TRBV27 and TRBJ2-7, with 7 bases that match TRBD1. The V gene's germline CDR1 is MNHEY and CDR2 SMNVEV (reference sequence). With V trimmed by 5 bases and J by 6 bases, 16 bases remained unmatched. The CDR3 is made up of 16 amino acids. DNA of the CDR3: TGTGCCAGCAGTCAGTCCTTAGCCGGGACAGTCGCCGAGCAGTACTTC. It codes for CASSQSLAGTVAEQYF.

This chain links TRBV29-1 with TRBJ2-2, with a weak D call TRBD1 (5 bases). V was cut by 3 bases and J by 4 bases, with 9 bases left in between. The CDR3 runs 13 residues. Germline values: CDR1 SQVTM, CDR2 ANQGSEA. The CDR3 sequence is CSVDQGFTGELFF. The DNA of the CDR3 is TGCAGCGTTGATCAGGGATTCACCGGGGAGCTGTTTTTT.

This chain connects TRBV19 to TRBJ1-3, with D perhaps TRBD1 (5 bases). Trimming removed 2 bases from V and 3 bases from J, with 8 bases in between. This CDR3 comprises 14 residues. Germline V gene sequence: CDR1 LNHDA, CDR2 SQIVND (reference sequence). The CDR3 protein is CASSIQGGGNTIYF. DNA for the CDR3: TGTGCCAGTAGTATACAGGGAGGTGGAAACACCATATATTTT.

The chain carries TRBV19 and TRBJ2-7; D is uncertain. V was cut by 5 bases and J by 4 bases, with 21 bases left in between. The CDR3 covers 16 residues. Germline V gene data show CDR1 as LNHDA and CDR2 as SQIVND (reference sequence). Here the CDR3 reads CASSPTLMGAIYEQYF. In DNA form, the CDR3 reads TGTGCCAGTAGTCCAACTCTCATGGGCGCGATTTACGAGCAGTACTTC.